One and the same sample provided the 8 T cell receptor beta chains below, sequenced in a study of T cells after yellow fever vaccination. TCRdb redid the calling of the 5' RACE reads with MiXCR, one entry per CDR3 protein. The top ten clones hold roughly a quarter of a sample with 45,000 to 60,000 distinct CDR3 sequences, 6.6% of them seen once. The sample in question was CD8+ T cells not binding an NS4B(214-222) dextramer, sorted from PBMCs, obtained around 45 days after the first yellow fever vaccination. These receptors originate from a man between 18 and 29 years old who received the YFV17D yellow fever vaccine.

This clonotype was observed a handful of times. The chain links TRBV5-4 to TRBJ2-3, with D perhaps assigned TRBD1 or TRBD2 (6 bases each). This CDR3 comprises 14 residues. Trimming removed 4 bases at V and 9 bases at J, with 18 bases between. The V gene's germline CDR1 is SGHNT and CDR2 YYREEE (reference sequence). CDR3 nucleotides: TGTGCCAGCAGCCCGAGGGGGGAGATAGGCACGCAGTATTTT. Its translation is CASSPRGEIGTQYF.

This rearrangement joins TRBV11-2 to TRBJ1-1; unclear D gene. CDR3 length: 12 residues. Trimming left V 5 bases short and J 8 bases short, with 12 bases between. CDR1 SGHAT and CDR2 FQNNGV come from the germline V gene. The CDR3 nucleotides read TGTGCCAGCAGCCTGCGGACGGAAGAAGCTTTCTTT. Protein sequence: CASSLRTEEAFF. The complete variable domain, with remaining parts taken from reference TRBV11-2 and TRBJ1-1, reads EAGVAQSPRYKIIEKRQSVAFWCNPISGHATLYWYQQILGQGPKLLIQFQNNGVVDDSQLPKDRFSAERLKGVDSTLKIQPAKLEDSAVYLCASSLRTEEAFFGQGTRLTVV.

In this sample, this clonotype turned up many times. The chain couples TRBV7-2 to TRBJ2-7; no clear D gene. This CDR3 contains 11 residues. Trimming removed 3 bases at V and 1 base at J, with 1 base between. Germline CDR1 and CDR2: SGHTA and FQGNSA. CDR3 protein: CASSFSYEQYF. CDR3 coding DNA: TGTGCCAGCAGCTTTTCCTACGAGCAGTACTTC.

There are a few counts of this clonotype. The chain employs TRBV4-1 and TRBJ2-2, with 8 bases matching TRBD1. The germline V gene has CDR1 MGHRA and CDR2 YSYEKL. The CDR3 spans 17 residues. V was clipped by 0 bases and J by 1 base; unmatched bases: 4. The CDR3 nucleotides are TGCGCCAGCAGCCAAGATCGGACAGGGCGGAACACCGGGGAGCTGTTTTTT. As protein: CASSQDRTGRNTGELFF.

CDR3 DNA sequence: TGCGCCAGCAGCCACCAGGACAGGTCGGAGTACTATGGCTACACCTTC. Translated, it gives CASSHQDRSEYYGYTF. This chain uses TRBV4-1 with TRBJ1-2, with 7 nucleotides matching TRBD1. V dropped 3 bases and J dropped 3; count of bases not matched to a gene: 10. The CDR3 is made up of 16 amino acids. The germline V gene encodes CDR1 MGHRA and CDR2 YSYEKL.

This clonotype was picked up many times. The rearrangement links TRBV7-9 to TRBJ2-1; D may correspond to TRBD1 or TRBD2 (6 bases each). Trimming stripped 6 bases from V and 7 bases from J, with 16 bases between. This CDR3 has 14 amino acids. Germline V gene sequence: CDR1 SEHNR, CDR2 FQNEAQ (reference sequence). In DNA form, the CDR3 reads TGTGCCAGCAGATTTGGGGGGCCGTCTAATGAGCAGTTCTTC. Protein sequence: CASRFGGPSNEQFF.

About this clonotype: Sequence at one end of the junction differs from germline and may be a read error. This sequence joins TRBV3-1 and TRBJ1-1; 8 nucleotides match TRBD1. The CDR3 length is 15 residues. CDR1 is LGHDT and CDR2 is YNNKEL in the germline V gene (reference sequence). CDR3 nucleotides: TGTGCCTGCAGCCACCGAGGACAGGGCGGCACTGAAGCTTTCTTT. Translation gives CACSHRGQGGTEAFF.

This clonotype has only a few counts. The V gene is TRBV6-1, the J gene TRBJ1-5; perhaps TRBD1 as D (5 bases). Trimming pared 7 bases from V and 9 bases from J, leaving 16 bases between. CDR1 and CDR2 from the germline V gene are MNHNS and SASEGT. This CDR3 region has 13 residues. CDR3 amino acids: CASKERGSGPQHF. As DNA, the CDR3 is TGTGCCAGCAAAGAAAGGGGCTCTGGGCCCCAGCATTTT.